The T cell receptor beta chain under discussion was sequenced for a study of OX40 agonist ivuxolimab in advanced cancers. Study information: Earlier treatment with anti-PD-1, anti-PD-L1 or anti-CTLA-4 was permitted, and about 40% had received some. Study-wide points: Nonresponders, in some cases, also had low normalized T-cell clonal expansion.

This CDR3 is 11 amino acids long. V was shortened by 4 bases and J by 10 bases, with 8 bases between the two germline ends. Per the germline V gene, CDR1 is MDHEN and CDR2 is SYDVKM. The method was immunoSEQ multiplex PCR; TCRdb's version includes in-frame clones alone and lacks a portion of them. The sample has around 53,000 clones; nearly 90% are singletons. Details on this clone: The antigen remains undetermined.

The sequence came from an adult with an advanced solid tumor such as melanoma, head and neck, liver or kidney cancer. The sample was CD4+ or CD8+ T cells sorted from blood, taken in a trial of the OX40 agonist ivuxolimab. This chain joins TRBV28 and TRBJ2-1; TRBD2 might be the D (6 bases). The DNA of the CDR3 is TGTGCCAGCAGTTCTCTAGCGGAGCAGTTCTTC. As protein: CASSSLAEQFF.